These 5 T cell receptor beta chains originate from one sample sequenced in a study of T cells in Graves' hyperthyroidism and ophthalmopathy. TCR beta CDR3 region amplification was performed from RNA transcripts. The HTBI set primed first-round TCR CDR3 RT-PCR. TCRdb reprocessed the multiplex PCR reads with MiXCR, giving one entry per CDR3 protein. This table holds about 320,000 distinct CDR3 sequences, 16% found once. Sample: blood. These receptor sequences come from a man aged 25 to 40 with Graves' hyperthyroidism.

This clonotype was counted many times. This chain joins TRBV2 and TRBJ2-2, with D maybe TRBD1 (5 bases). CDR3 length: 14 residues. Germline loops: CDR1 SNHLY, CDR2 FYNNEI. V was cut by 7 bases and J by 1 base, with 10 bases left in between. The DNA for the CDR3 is TGTGCCAGCATGGGCAGGGAGAACACCGGGGAGCTGTTTTTT. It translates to CASMGRENTGELFF.

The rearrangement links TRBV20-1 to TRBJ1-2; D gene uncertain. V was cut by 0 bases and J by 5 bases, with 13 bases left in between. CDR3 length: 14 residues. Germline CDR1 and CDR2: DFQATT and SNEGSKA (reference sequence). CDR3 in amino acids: CSARDSRSRYGYTF. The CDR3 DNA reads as TGCAGTGCTAGAGATTCGCGCTCTCGGTATGGCTACACCTTC.

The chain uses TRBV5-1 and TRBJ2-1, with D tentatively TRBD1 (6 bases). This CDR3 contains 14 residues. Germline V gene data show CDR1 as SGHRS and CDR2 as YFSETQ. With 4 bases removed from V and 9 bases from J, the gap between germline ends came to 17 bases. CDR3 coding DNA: TGCGCCAGCAGCGTCCTACAGGGAGAGGGTGAGCAGTTCTTC. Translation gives CASSVLQGEGEQFF.

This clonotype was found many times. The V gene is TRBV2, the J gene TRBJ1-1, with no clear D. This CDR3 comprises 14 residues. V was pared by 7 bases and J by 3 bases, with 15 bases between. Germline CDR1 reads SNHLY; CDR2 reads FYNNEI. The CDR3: CASTQARGDTEAFF. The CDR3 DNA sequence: TGTGCCAGCACCCAAGCCCGCGGGGACACTGAAGCTTTCTTT. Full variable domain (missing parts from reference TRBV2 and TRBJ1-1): EPEVTQTPSHQVTQMGQEVILRCVPISNHLYFYWYRQILGQKVEFLVSFYNNEISEKSEIFDDQFSVERPDGSNFTLKIRSTKLEDSAMYFCASTQARGDTEAFFGQGTRLTVV.

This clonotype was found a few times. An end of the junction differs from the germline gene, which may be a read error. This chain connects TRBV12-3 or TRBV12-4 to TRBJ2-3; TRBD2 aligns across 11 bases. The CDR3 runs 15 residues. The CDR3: CASSLAGGLADTQYF. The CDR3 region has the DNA TGTGCCAGCAGTCTAGCGGGAGGTCTGGCAGATACGCAGTATTTT.